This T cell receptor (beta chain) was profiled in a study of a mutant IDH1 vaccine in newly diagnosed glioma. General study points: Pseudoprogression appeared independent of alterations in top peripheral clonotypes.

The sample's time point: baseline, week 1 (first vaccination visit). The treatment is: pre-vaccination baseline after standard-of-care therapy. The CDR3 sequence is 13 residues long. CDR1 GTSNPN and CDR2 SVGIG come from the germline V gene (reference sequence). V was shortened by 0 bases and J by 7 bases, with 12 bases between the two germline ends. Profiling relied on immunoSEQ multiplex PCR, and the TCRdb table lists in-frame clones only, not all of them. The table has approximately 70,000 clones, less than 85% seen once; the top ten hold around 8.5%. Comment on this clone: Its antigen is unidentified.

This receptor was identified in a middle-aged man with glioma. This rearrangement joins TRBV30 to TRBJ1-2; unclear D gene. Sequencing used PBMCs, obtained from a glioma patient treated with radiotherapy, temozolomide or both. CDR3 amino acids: CAWSVLPGAGYTF. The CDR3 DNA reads TGTGCCTGGAGTGTACTCCCAGGAGCTGGCTACACCTTC.